The 18 T cell receptor beta chains in this list originate from one sample, sequenced in a study of cytomegalovirus exposure and HLA in healthy donors. The PCR employed 60 Vbeta primers together with 13 Jbeta primers. Method: immunoSEQ multiplex PCR; TCRdb's copy keeps in-frame clones and lacks some. This table has 100,000 to 120,000 clones, 83% appearing once. Sequences were obtained from PBMCs. The receptors derive from a man younger than 35 in good health and CMV-seronegative.

The chain uses TRBV7-6 and TRBJ2-7; 9 nucleotides match TRBD1. Germline loops: CDR1 SGHVS, CDR2 FNYEAQ. The J segment lost 3 bases and the V segment lost 6 bases, leaving 12 bases of the junction unmatched. The CDR3 has 16 amino acids. CDR3 nucleotide sequence: TGTGCCAGCAGTCACACCCCCGGGACAGGGAACTACGAGCAGTACTTC. This codes for CASSHTPGTGNYEQYF.

This clone was detected only once. V is TRBV6-5 and J is TRBJ2-1; TRBD2 matches 8 bases. This CDR3 region has 15 residues. With V trimmed by 5 bases and J by 4 bases, 7 bases remained unmatched. Germline loops: CDR1 MNHEY, CDR2 SVGAGI. The chain's CDR3 is CASSPGLAGYNEQFF. In DNA form, the CDR3 reads TGTGCCAGCAGTCCCGGTTTAGCGGGATACAATGAGCAGTTCTTC.

The V call is TRBV7-2, the J call TRBJ1-6, with TRBD1 matching over 8 bases. CDR1 is SGHTA, CDR2 FQGNSA, per germline. Trimming took 4 bases from V and 9 from J; bases not matched to a gene: 14. The CDR3 length is 17 residues. CDR3 loop: CASSSPGAGGARSPLHF. CDR3 bases: TGTGCCAGCAGCTCCCCCGGGGCAGGGGGCGCACGTTCACCCCTCCACTTT.

In its sample, this clone was seen a few times. The chain is built from TRBV4-3 and TRBJ1-1; D ambiguous. Germline lookup yields CDR1 LGHNA and CDR2 YSLEER. CDR3 length equals 15 residues. V lost 0 bases and J lost 1, with 9 bases in between. CDR3 sequence reads: CASSQDRGPNTEAFF. The CDR3 DNA sequence: TGCGCCAGCAGCCAAGATCGCGGGCCGAACACTGAAGCTTTCTTT.

The chain is built from TRBV28 and TRBJ2-6; D perhaps matches TRBD2 (6 bases). This CDR3 is 19 amino acids long. Germline V gene lookup returns CDR1 MDHEN and CDR2 SYDVKM. The V and J ends lost 0 bases and 2 bases respectively, with 17 bases between them. In DNA form, the CDR3 reads TGTGCCAGCAGTTTATGGGGTGGCGGGGTTGGGACTGGGGCCAACGTCCTGACTTTC. The encoded protein is CASSLWGGGVGTGANVLTF.

The chain uses TRBV11-2 and TRBJ2-3; 13 bases match TRBD2. Trimming at V came to 6 bases and at J to 5 bases, leaving 8 bases not matched to a gene. This CDR3 comprises 16 residues. The germline V gene encodes CDR1 SGHAT and CDR2 FQNNGV. This CDR3 is CASSSGLAGALDTQYF. The CDR3 coding sequence is TGTGCCAGCAGTTCAGGACTAGCGGGAGCTCTAGATACGCAGTATTTT.

This chain uses TRBV7-2 with TRBJ1-3, with TRBD1 identical over 7 bases. J was trimmed by 4 bases and V by 5 bases; bases with no gene match: 14. This CDR3 comprises 17 residues. Germline V lookup: CDR1 SGHTA, CDR2 FQGNSA. The CDR3 DNA reads TGTGCCAGCAGCCCATTCCCCCGGACAGGCTTGGGAAACACCATATATTTT. This translates into CASSPFPRTGLGNTIYF.

This clone was recorded once. This sequence joins TRBV7-8 and TRBJ1-5; D not resolved. The germline gives CDR1 SGHVS, CDR2 FQNEAQ. The CDR3 sequence is 15 residues long. Trimming removed 1 base at V and 4 bases at J, with 11 bases between. The CDR3 DNA is TGTGCCAGCAGCTTAGGGTGGCAAATAAATCAGCCCCAGCATTTT. Translated, it gives CASSLGWQINQPQHF.

V is TRBV14 and J is TRBJ2-2, with TRBD2 as a possible D gene (6 bases). This CDR3 is built from 19 residues. Germline values: CDR1 SGHDN, CDR2 FVKESK. V was pared by 0 bases and J by 4 bases, with 21 bases between. CDR3 sequence: CASSQEWAGRVPGTGELFF. CDR3 in DNA: TGTGCCAGCAGCCAAGAGTGGGCGGGAAGGGTGCCCGGCACCGGGGAGCTGTTTTTT.

The chain links TRBV10-3 to TRBJ1-2; 7 bases are shared with TRBD1. V was clipped by 0 bases and J by 4 bases; unmatched bases: 5. CDR3 size: 15 residues. Germline loops: CDR1 ENHRY, CDR2 SYGVKD. CDR3 in DNA: TGTGCCATCAGTGAGTCACAGGGGCGATTCTATGGCTACACCTTC. Amino acid sequence: CAISESQGRFYGYTF.

V is TRBV10-3 and J is TRBJ2-3; 9 bases are a match to TRBD2. This CDR3 region has 13 residues. The J segment lost 5 bases and the V segment lost 4 bases, leaving 1 base of the junction unmatched. Germline V gene lookup returns CDR1 ENHRY and CDR2 SYGVKD. The CDR3 DNA sequence: TGTGCCATCAGTGGACTAGCGGTAGATACGCAGTATTTT. This translates into CAISGLAVDTQYF.

The chain uses TRBV7-9 and TRBJ2-1; TRBD2 is a possible D gene (6 bases). V lost 2 bases and J lost 6, with 8 bases in between. Germline V gene data show CDR1 as SEHNR and CDR2 as FQNEAQ (reference sequence). This CDR3 has 13 amino acids. The CDR3 nucleotides read TGTGCCAGCAGCTTACTACTAGCCAATGAGCAGTTCTTC. Its protein product is CASSLLLANEQFF.

The chain recombines TRBV21-1 with TRBJ1-5; TRBD1, the table's D call, lacks a check against the DNA. TRBV21-1 is a pseudogene locus. The length of the CDR3 is 16 residues. DNA for the CDR3: TGTGCCAGCAGCAAATATGGGACAGCGTGGAATCAGCCCCAGCATTTT. Protein: CASSKYGTAWNQPQHF.

The chain combines TRBV7-9 with TRBJ2-1; 7 positions agree with TRBD2. CDR1 and CDR2 (germline): SEHNR, FQNEAQ (reference sequence). CDR3 length: 16 residues. V lost 3 bases, J lost 0 bases, and 5 bases stayed unmatched. CDR3 residues: CASSFASGPSYNEQFF. In nucleotides, the CDR3 is TGTGCCAGCAGCTTTGCTAGCGGTCCCTCCTACAATGAGCAGTTCTTC. Based on the CDR3 plus reference TRBV7-9 and TRBJ2-1, the full variable domain is DTGVSQNPRHKITKRGQNVTFRCDPISEHNRLYWYRQTLGQGPEFLTYFQNEAQLEKSRLLSDRFSAERPKGSFSTLEIQRTEQGDSAMYLCASSFASGPSYNEQFFGPGTRLTVL.

Only one count was recorded for this clone. The CDR3 bases are TGCGCCAGCAGTGTGGGACAGGGGGCCATTCAGTACTTC. Translating gives CASSVGQGAIQYF. The rearrangement links TRBV10-2 to TRBJ2-4, with 12 bases lining up with TRBD1. This CDR3 comprises 13 residues. J gave up 9 bases and V 4 bases, and 1 base lay outside the gene matches. The germline gives CDR1 WSHSY, CDR2 SAAADI.

The chain links TRBV7-3 to TRBJ2-7; D is possibly TRBD1 (6 bases). This CDR3 is built from 12 residues. In germline, CDR1 is SGHTA, CDR2 FQGTGA. Deletions cut 8 bases from V and 2 bases from J, with 10 bases between. As DNA, the CDR3 is TGTGCCAGCGGCCGACAGGCCTACGAGCAGTACTTC. Translation: CASGRQAYEQYF.

The chain uses TRBV5-4 and TRBJ2-5; the match to TRBD2 covers 7 bases. V gave up 4 bases and J gave up 5 bases; unmatched junction bases: 11. CDR3 length equals 15 residues. Germline V gene lookup returns CDR1 SGHNT and CDR2 YYREEE (reference sequence). In nucleotides, the CDR3 is TGTGCCAGCAGCCTCCAACTCGGGCGGGAGGAGACCCAGTACTTC. This gives the protein CASSLQLGREETQYF.

The genes are TRBV6-6 and TRBJ2-7; 9 nucleotides match TRBD1. Losses at the gene ends were 2 bases for V and 2 bases for J; bases not matched to a gene: 7. The CDR3 is 16 amino acids. The germline V gene encodes CDR1 MNHNY and CDR2 SVGAGI (reference sequence). The CDR3 DNA follows: TGTGCCAGCAGTTACACCCCCGGACAGGGGACCTACGAGCAGTACTTC. This gives the protein CASSYTPGQGTYEQYF.